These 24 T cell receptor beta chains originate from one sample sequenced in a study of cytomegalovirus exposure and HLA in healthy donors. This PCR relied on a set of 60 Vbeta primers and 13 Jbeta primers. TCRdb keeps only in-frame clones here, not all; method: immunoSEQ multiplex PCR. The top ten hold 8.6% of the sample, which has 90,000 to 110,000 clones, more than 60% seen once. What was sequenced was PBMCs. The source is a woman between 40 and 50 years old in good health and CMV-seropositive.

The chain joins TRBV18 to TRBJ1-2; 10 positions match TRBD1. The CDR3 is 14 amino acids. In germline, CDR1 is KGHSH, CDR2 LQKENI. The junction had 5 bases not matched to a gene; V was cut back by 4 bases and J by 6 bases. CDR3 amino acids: CASSQSDRGHGYTF. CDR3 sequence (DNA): TGTGCCAGCTCACAATCTGACAGGGGGCATGGCTACACCTTC.

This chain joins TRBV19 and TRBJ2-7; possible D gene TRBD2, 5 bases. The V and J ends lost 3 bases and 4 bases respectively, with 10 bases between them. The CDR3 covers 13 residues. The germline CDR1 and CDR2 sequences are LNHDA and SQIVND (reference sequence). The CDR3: CASSIGRLYEQYF. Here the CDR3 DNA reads TGTGCCAGTAGTATTGGGAGACTTTACGAGCAGTACTTC.

The CDR3 loop reads CASSPEFGSYEQYF. DNA of the CDR3: TGTGCCAGCAGCCCCGAGTTCGGGTCATACGAGCAGTACTTC. The V call is TRBV9, the J call TRBJ2-7; no clear D. CDR3 length equals 14 residues. V gave up 4 bases and J gave up 4 bases, with 15 bases separating them. CDR1 and CDR2 (germline): SGDLS, YYNGEE.

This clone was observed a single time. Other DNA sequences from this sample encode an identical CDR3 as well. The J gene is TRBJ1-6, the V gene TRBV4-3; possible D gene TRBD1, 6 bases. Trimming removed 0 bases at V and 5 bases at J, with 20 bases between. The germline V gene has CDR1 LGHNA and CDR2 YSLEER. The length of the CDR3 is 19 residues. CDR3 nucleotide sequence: TGCGCCAGCAGCCAAGACCCGGGGGGCGGCCGCGGGCATAATTCACCCCTCCACTTT. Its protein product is CASSQDPGGGRGHNSPLHF.

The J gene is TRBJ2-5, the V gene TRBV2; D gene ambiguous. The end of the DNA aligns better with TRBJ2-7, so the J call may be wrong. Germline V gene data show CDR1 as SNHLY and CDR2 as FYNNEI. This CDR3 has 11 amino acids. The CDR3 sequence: CASSYVYEQYF. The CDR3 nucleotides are TGTGCCAGCAGTTACGTCTACGAGCAGTACTTC.

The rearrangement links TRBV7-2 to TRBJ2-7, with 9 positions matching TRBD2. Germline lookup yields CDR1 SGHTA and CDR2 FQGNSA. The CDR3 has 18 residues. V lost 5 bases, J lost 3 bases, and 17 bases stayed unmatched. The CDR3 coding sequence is TGTGCCAGCAGCCCCCTCTATGGGCTAGCGGGGTCGAACTACGAGCAGTACTTC. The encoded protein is CASSPLYGLAGSNYEQYF.

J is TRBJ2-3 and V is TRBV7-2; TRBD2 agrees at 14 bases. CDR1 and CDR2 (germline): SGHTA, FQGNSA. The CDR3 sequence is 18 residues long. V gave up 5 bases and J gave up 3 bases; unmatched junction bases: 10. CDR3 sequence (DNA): TGTGCCAGCAGCCCGCGACTAGCGGGGGGGCGATTTACAGATACGCAGTATTTT. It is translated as CASSPRLAGGRFTDTQYF. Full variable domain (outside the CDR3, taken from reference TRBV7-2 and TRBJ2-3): GAGVSQSPSNKVTEKGKDVELRCDPISGHTALYWYRQSLGQGLEFLIYFQGNSAPDKSGLPSDRFSAERTGGSVSTLTIQRTQQEDSAVYLCASSPRLAGGRFTDTQYFGPGTRLTVL.

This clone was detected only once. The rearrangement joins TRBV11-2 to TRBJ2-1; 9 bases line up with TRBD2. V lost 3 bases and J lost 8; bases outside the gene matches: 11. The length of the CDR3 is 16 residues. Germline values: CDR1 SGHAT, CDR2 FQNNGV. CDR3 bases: TGTGCCAGCAGCTTCCTTAGCGGGAGTACCCCTTATGAGCAGTTCTTC. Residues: CASSFLSGSTPYEQFF.

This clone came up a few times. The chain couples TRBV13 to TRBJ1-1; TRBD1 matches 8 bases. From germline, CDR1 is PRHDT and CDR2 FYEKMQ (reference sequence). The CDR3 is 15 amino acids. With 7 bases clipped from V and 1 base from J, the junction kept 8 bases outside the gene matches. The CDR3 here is CASIERGTGNTEAFF. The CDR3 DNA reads TGTGCCAGCATCGAGAGGGGGACAGGGAACACTGAAGCTTTCTTT.

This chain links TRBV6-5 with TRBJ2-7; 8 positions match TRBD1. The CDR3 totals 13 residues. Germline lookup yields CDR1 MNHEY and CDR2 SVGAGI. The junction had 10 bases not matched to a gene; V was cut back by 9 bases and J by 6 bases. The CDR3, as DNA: TGTGCCAGTTCCAGGGGGCGCGAACCCGAGCAGTACTTC. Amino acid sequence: CASSRGREPEQYF.

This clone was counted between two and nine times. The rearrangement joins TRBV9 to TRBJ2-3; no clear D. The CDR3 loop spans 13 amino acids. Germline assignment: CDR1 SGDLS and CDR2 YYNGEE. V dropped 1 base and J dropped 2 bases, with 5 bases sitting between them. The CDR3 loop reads CASSVILTDTQYF. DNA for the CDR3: TGTGCCAGCAGCGTAATACTCACAGATACGCAGTATTTT.

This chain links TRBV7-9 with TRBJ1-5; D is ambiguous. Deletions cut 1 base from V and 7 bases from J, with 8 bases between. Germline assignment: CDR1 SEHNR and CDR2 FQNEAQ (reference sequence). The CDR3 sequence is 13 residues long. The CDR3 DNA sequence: TGTGCCAGCAGCTTAGAGGGAGACCAGCCCCAGCATTTT. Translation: CASSLEGDQPQHF.

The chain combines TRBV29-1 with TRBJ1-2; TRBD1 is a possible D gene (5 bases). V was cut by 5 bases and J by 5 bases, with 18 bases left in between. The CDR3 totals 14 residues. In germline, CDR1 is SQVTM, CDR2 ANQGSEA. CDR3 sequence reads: CSVLAPQGGYGYTF. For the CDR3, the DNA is TGCAGCGTTTTGGCCCCCCAGGGAGGGTATGGCTACACCTTC.

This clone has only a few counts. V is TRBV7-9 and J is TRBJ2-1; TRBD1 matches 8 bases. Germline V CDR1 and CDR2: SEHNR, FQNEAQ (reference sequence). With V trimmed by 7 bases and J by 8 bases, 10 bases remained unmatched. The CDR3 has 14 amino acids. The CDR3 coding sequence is TGTGCCAGCAACCCGGGACAGGCCTCCGATGAGCAGTTCTTC. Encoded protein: CASNPGQASDEQFF.

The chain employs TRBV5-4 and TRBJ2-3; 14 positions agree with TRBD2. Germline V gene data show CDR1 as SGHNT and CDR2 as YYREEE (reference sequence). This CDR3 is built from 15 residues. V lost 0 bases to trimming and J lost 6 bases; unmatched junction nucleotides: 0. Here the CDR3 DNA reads TGTGCCAGCAGCTTGGGGACTAGCGGGGGGGATACGCAGTATTTT. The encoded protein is CASSLGTSGGDTQYF. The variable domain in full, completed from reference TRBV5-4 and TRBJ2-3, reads ETGVTQSPTHLIKTRGQQVTLRCSSQSGHNTVSWYQQALGQGPQFIFQYYREEENGRGNFPPRFSGLQFPNYSSELNVNALELDDSALYLCASSLGTSGGDTQYFGPGTRLTVL.

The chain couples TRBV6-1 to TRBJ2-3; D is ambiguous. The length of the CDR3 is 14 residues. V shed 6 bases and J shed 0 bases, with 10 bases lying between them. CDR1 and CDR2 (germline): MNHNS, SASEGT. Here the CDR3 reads CASSSVFSTDTQYF. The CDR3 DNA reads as TGTGCCAGCAGCTCGGTCTTTAGCACAGATACGCAGTATTTT.

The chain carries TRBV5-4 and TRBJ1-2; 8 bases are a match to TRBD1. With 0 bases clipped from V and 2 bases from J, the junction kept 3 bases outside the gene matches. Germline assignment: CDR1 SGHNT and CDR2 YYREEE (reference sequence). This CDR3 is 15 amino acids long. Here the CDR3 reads CASSLDRGRNYGYTF. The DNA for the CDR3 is TGTGCCAGCAGCTTGGACAGGGGGAGGAACTATGGCTACACCTTC.

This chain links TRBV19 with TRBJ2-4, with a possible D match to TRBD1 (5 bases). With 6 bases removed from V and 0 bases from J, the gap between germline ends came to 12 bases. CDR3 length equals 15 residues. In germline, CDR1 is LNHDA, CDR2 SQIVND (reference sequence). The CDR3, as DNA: TGTGCCAGTAGCTGGGGCGACCTAGCCAAAAACATTCAGTACTTC. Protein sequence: CASSWGDLAKNIQYF.

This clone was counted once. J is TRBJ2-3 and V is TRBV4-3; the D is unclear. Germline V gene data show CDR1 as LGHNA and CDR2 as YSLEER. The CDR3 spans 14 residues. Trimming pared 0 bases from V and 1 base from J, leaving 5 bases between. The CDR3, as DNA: TGCGCCAGCAGCCAAGAGGCGGGCACAGATACGCAGTATTTT. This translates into CASSQEAGTDTQYF.

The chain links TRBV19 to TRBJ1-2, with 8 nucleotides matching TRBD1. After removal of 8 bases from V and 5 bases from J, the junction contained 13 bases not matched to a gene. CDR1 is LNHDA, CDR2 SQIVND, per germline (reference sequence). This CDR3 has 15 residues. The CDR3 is CASRLAGTGDYGYTF. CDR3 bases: TGTGCCAGTCGACTTGCCGGGACAGGAGATTATGGCTACACCTTC.

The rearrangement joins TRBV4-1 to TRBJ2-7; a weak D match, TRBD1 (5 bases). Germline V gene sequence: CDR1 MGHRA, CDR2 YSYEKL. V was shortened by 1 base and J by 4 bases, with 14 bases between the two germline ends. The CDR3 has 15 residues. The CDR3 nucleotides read TGCGCCAGCAGCCAAGTGCAGGGTCTATTGTACGAGCAGTACTTC. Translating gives CASSQVQGLLYEQYF.

The CDR3 protein is CASSIIGTGSEAFF. DNA of the CDR3: TGTGCCAGTAGTATTATCGGGACAGGGTCCGAAGCTTTCTTT. V usage is TRBV19 and J usage is TRBJ1-1; 9 nucleotides align to TRBD1. The trim removed 3 bases at V and 8 bases at J, leaving 7 bases unmatched. The CDR3 runs 14 residues. The germline V gene has CDR1 LNHDA and CDR2 SQIVND (reference sequence).

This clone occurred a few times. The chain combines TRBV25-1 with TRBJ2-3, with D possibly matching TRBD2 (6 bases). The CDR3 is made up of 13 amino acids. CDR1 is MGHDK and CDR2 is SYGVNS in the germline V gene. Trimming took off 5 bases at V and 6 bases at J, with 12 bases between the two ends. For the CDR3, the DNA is TGTGCCAGCAGTAACGGCGGGACGGATACGCAGTATTTT. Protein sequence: CASSNGGTDTQYF.

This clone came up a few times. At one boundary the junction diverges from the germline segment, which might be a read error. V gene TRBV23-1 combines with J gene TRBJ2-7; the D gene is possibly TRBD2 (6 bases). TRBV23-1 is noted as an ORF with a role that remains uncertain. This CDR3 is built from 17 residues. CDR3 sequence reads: CASSQTTHLRLDYAQYF. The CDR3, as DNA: TGCGCCAGCAGTCAAACTACCCACCTTAGACTAGATTACGCGCAGTACTTC.